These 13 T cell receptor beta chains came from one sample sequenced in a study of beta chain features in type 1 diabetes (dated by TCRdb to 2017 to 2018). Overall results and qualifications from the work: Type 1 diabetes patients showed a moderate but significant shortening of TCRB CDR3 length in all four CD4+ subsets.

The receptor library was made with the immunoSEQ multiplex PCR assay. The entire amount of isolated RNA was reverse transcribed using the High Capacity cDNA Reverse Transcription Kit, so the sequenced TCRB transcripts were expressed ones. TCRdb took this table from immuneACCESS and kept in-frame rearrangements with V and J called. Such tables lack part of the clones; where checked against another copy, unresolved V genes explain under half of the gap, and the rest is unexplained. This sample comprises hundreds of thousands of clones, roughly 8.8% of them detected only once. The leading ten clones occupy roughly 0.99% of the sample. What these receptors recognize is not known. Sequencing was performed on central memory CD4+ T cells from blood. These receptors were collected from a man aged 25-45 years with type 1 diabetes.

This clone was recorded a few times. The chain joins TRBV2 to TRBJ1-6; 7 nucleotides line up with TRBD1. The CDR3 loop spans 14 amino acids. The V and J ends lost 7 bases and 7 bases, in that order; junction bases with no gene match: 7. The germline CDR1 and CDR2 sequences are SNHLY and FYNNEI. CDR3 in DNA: TGTGCCAGCACCTGGACAGGCCCAAATTCACCCCTCCACTTT. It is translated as CASTWTGPNSPLHF. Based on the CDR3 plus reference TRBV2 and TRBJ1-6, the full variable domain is EPEVTQTPSHQVTQMGQEVILRCVPISNHLYFYWYRQILGQKVEFLVSFYNNEISEKSEIFDDQFSVERPDGSNFTLKIRSTKLEDSAMYFCASTWTGPNSPLHFGNGTRLTVT.

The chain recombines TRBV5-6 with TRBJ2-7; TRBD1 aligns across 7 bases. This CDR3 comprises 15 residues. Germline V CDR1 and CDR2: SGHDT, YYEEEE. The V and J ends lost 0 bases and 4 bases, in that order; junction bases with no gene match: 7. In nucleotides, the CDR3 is TGTGCCAGCAGCTTGGGGTTCCTCAGGGGGTACGAGCAGTACTTC. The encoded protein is CASSLGFLRGYEQYF. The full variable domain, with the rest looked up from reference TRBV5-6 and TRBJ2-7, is DAGVTQSPTHLIKTRGQQVTLRCSPKSGHDTVSWYQQALGQGPQFIFQYYEEEERQRGNFPDRFSGHQFPNYSSELNVNALLLGDSALYLCASSLGFLRGYEQYFGPGTRLTVT.

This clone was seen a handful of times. The CDR3 reads CASSRDPSSSYEQYF. The CDR3 region has the DNA TGTGCCAGCAGCAGGGACCCCTCATCAAGCTACGAGCAGTACTTC. The chain carries TRBV9 and TRBJ2-7; TRBD1 or TRBD2 may be the D gene (5 bases each). Trimming removed 4 bases from V and 3 bases from J, with 17 bases in between. Germline V gene data show CDR1 as SGDLS and CDR2 as YYNGEE. The CDR3 contains 15 residues.

The CDR3 DNA sequence: TGCGCCAGCAGCCCGGAGGGTTTCCGGGAGCAGTACTTC. Protein product: CASSPEGFREQYF. This chain uses TRBV5-1 with TRBJ2-7; TRBD2 is a possible D gene (6 bases). This CDR3 is built from 13 residues. Trimming shortened V by 4 bases and J by 7 bases, and 15 bases separated the two germline ends. The germline V gene encodes CDR1 SGHRS and CDR2 YFSETQ.

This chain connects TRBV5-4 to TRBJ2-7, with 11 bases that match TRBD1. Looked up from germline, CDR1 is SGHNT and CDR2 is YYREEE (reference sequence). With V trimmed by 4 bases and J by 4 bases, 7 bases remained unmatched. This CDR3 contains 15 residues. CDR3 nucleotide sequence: TGTGCCAGCAGCGTAGGCGGACAGGGGGCTTACGAGCAGTACTTC. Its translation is CASSVGGQGAYEQYF.

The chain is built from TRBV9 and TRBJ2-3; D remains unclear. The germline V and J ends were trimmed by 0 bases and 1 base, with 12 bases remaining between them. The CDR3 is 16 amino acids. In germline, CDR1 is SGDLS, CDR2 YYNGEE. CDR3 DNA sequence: TGTGCCAGCAGCGTAGAAATCGGATTGGGCACAGATACGCAGTATTTT. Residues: CASSVEIGLGTDTQYF.

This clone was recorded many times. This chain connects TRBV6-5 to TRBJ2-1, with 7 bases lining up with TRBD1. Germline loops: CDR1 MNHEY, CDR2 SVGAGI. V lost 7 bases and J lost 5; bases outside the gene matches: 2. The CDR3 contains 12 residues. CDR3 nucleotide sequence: TGTGCCAGCATCGACAGGGACAATGAGCAGTTCTTC. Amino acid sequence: CASIDRDNEQFF.

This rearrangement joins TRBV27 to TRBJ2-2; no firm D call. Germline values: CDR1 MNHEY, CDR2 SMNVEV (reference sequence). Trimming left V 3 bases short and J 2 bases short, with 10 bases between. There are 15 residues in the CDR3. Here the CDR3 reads CASSLAGDNTGELFF. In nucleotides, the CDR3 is TGTGCCAGCAGTTTGGCAGGAGATAACACCGGGGAGCTGTTTTTT.

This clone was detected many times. Here the CDR3 DNA reads TGTGCCAGCAGTTTAACCCCGCAGACCCAGTACTTC. It is translated as CASSLTPQTQYF. This chain links TRBV28 with TRBJ2-5, with no clear D. Germline V gives CDR1 MDHEN, CDR2 SYDVKM. The CDR3 contains 12 residues. V lost 2 bases, J lost 6 bases, and 7 bases lay in between.

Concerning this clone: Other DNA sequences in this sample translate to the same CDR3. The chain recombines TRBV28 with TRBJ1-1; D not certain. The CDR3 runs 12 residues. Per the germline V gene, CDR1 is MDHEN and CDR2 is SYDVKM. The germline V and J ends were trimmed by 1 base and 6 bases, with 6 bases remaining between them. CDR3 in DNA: TGTGCCAGCAGTTTATTAAAGGCTGAAGCTTTCTTT. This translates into CASSLLKAEAFF.

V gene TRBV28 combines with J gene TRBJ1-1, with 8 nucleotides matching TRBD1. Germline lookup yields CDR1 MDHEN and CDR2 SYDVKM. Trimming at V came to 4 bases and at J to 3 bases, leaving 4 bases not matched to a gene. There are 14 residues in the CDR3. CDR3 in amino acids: CASSSGTGDTEAFF. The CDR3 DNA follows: TGTGCCAGCAGTTCAGGGACAGGAGACACTGAAGCTTTCTTT.

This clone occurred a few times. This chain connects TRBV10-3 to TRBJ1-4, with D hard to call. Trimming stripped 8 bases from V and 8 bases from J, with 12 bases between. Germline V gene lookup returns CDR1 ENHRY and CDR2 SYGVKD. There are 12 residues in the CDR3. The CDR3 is CAIRSPGEKLFF. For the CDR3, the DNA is TGTGCCATCCGGTCCCCCGGGGAAAAACTGTTTTTT.

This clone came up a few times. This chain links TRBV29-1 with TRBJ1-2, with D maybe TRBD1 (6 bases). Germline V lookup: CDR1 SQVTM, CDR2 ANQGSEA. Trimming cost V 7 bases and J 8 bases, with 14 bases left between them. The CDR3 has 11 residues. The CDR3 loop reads CSAMTGFGYTF. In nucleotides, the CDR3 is TGCAGCGCTATGACAGGTTTCGGCTACACCTTC.